The 27 T cell receptor beta chains listed next were all sequenced from one sample in a study of identical twins. Using its own MiXCR run on the 5' RACE reads, TCRdb lists one record per CDR3 protein. The data show approximately 620,000 distinct CDR3 sequences, under 9% seen once. These data were likewise used in another study, on yellow fever vaccine responses in identical twins.

Sequences were obtained from PBMCs. Every receptor here comes from a young woman in good health.

This clonotype was seen more than once but under ten times. This chain uses TRBV4-3 with TRBJ2-3; 7 bases fit TRBD1. V lost 1 base to trimming and J lost 6 bases; unmatched junction nucleotides: 1. Germline V gives CDR1 LGHNA, CDR2 YSLEER. The CDR3 totals 13 residues. CDR3 DNA: TGCGCCAGCAGCCAAGCGGACAGGGATACGCAGTATTTT. This codes for CASSQADRDTQYF.

V usage is TRBV29-1 and J usage is TRBJ1-2; no clear D gene. Germline CDR1 reads SQVTM; CDR2 reads ANQGSEA. Trimming removed 2 bases at V and 6 bases at J, with 10 bases between. CDR3 length: 12 residues. CDR3 protein: CSVEMQLHGYTF. The DNA for the CDR3 is TGCAGCGTTGAAATGCAGCTCCATGGCTACACCTTC. Drawing the rest from reference TRBV29-1 and TRBJ1-2, the complete variable domain is SAVISQKPSRDICQRGTSLTIQCQVDSQVTMMFWYRQQPGQSLTLIATANQGSEATYESGFVIDKFPISRPNLTFSTLTVSNMSPEDSSIYLCSVEMQLHGYTFGSGTRLTVV.

The V gene is TRBV7-9, the J gene TRBJ2-3; D is unclear. The length of the CDR3 is 13 residues. Germline CDR1 and CDR2: SEHNR and FQNEAQ (reference sequence). V was cut by 4 bases and J by 8 bases, with 13 bases left in between. This CDR3 is CASSSGSSSTQYF. In DNA form, the CDR3 reads TGTGCCAGCAGCTCCGGGTCCTCATCTACGCAGTATTTT.

This clonotype was seen repeatedly, ten times or more. This rearrangement joins TRBV6-4 to TRBJ2-1, with a tentative D call TRBD2 (5 bases). The CDR3 sequence is 12 residues long. With 4 bases removed from V and 7 bases from J, the gap between germline ends came to 8 bases. The germline V gene has CDR1 MRHNA and CDR2 SNTAGT. The CDR3 protein is CASSASGNEQFF. The CDR3 region has the DNA TGTGCCAGCAGTGCTTCGGGGAATGAGCAGTTCTTC.

This clonotype was seen ten or more times. This rearrangement joins TRBV5-1 to TRBJ2-2; 8 nucleotides align to TRBD1. The germline V gene has CDR1 SGHRS and CDR2 YFSETQ. This CDR3 is 14 amino acids long. The J segment lost 8 bases and the V segment lost 4 bases, leaving 7 bases of the junction unmatched. CDR3 nucleotide sequence: TGCGCCAGCAGCCTGACAGGGGTCGGAGGGGAGCTGTTTTTT. Translating it yields CASSLTGVGGELFF.

The CDR3 DNA follows: TGTGCCAGCAGTCCCTCGGGACAGGGGGTGAAAGCTTTCTTT. This gives the protein CASSPSGQGVKAFF. The chain employs TRBV27 and TRBJ1-1; TRBD1 matches 11 bases. Germline V gene lookup returns CDR1 MNHEY and CDR2 SMNVEV (reference sequence). The V and J ends lost 5 bases and 9 bases, in that order; junction bases with no gene match: 8. CDR3 length: 14 amino acids.

This chain uses TRBV7-6 with TRBJ2-6; 10 positions match TRBD1. The CDR3 spans 18 residues. CDR1 is SGHVS and CDR2 is FNYEAQ in the germline V gene. With V trimmed by 1 base and J by 0 bases, 3 bases remained unmatched. In nucleotides, the CDR3 is TGTGCCAGCAGCTTAGGGACAGGGGGTGTCTCTGGGGCCAACGTCCTGACTTTC. Encoded protein: CASSLGTGGVSGANVLTF.

This clonotype was counted a few times. V and J are TRBV5-1 and TRBJ2-1; TRBD1 is a possible D gene (6 bases). CDR1 SGHRS and CDR2 YFSETQ come from the germline V gene. This CDR3 comprises 15 residues. The V end lost 1 base, the J end lost 7 bases, and 15 bases lay between the germline ends. Here the CDR3 reads CASSLFPDSINEQFF. The CDR3 nucleotides are TGCGCCAGCAGCTTGTTCCCGGACAGCATTAATGAGCAGTTCTTC.

In its sample, this clonotype was seen many times. The chain is built from TRBV20-1 and TRBJ2-5; 7 positions agree with TRBD2. J lost 0 bases, V lost 1 base, and 2 bases had no gene match. The germline V gene encodes CDR1 DFQATT and CDR2 SNEGSKA (reference sequence). The CDR3 is 14 amino acids. CDR3 sequence (DNA): TGCAGTGCTAGAGGTGGGGGGGACCAAGAGACCCAGTACTTC. It encodes CSARGGGDQETQYF.

The genes are TRBV29-1 and TRBJ2-3; 11 bases are a match to TRBD2. Germline values: CDR1 SQVTM, CDR2 ANQGSEA. The CDR3 loop spans 14 amino acids. Trimming cost V 6 bases and J 4 bases; bases outside gene matches: 6. The CDR3, as DNA: TGCAGCGTCCATAGCGGGAGGGGCGCAGATACGCAGTATTTT. It yields the protein CSVHSGRGADTQYF.

This clonotype was seen many times. This chain joins TRBV5-1 and TRBJ1-1; D possibly corresponds to TRBD1 (5 bases). In germline, CDR1 is SGHRS, CDR2 YFSETQ. The CDR3 has 17 residues. Trimming left V 0 bases short and J 2 bases short, with 17 bases between. CDR3 in DNA: TGCGCCAGCAGCTTGGGTGACAGCCCGAACGGTAACACTGAAGCTTTCTTT. Translation: CASSLGDSPNGNTEAFF.

This clonotype was seen at least ten times. The J gene is TRBJ2-3, the V gene TRBV7-9; TRBD1 matches at 9 bases. The CDR3 consists of 15 residues. Germline V gene lookup returns CDR1 SEHNR and CDR2 FQNEAQ (reference sequence). V lost 5 bases to trimming and J lost 3 bases; unmatched junction nucleotides: 6. The CDR3, as DNA: TGTGCCAGCAGCGATCTGACAGGGGGGACAGATACGCAGTATTTT. Protein product: CASSDLTGGTDTQYF. Drawing the rest from reference TRBV7-9 and TRBJ2-3, the complete variable domain is DTGVSQNPRHKITKRGQNVTFRCDPISEHNRLYWYRQTLGQGPEFLTYFQNEAQLEKSRLLSDRFSAERPKGSFSTLEIQRTEQGDSAMYLCASSDLTGGTDTQYFGPGTRLTVL.

In its sample, this clonotype was seen a few times. This chain uses TRBV12-3 or TRBV12-4 with TRBJ1-2; D gene uncertain. V lost 2 bases to trimming and J lost 3 bases, with 19 bases between them. The CDR3 covers 17 residues. The CDR3 DNA reads as TGTGCCAGCAGTTTATTTAGCGTTCTATCGGGGTACTATGGCTACACCTTC. Protein sequence: CASSLFSVLSGYYGYTF.

The table lists this clonotype with a count of one. The chain joins TRBV27 to TRBJ2-7; 7 bases fit TRBD1. The germline V gene has CDR1 MNHEY and CDR2 SMNVEV (reference sequence). This CDR3 has 17 amino acids. J lost 2 bases, V lost 4 bases, and 14 bases had no gene match. The CDR3 here is CASSSRDPGQEAYEQYF. CDR3 bases: TGTGCCAGCAGTTCCCGAGATCCCGGACAGGAGGCCTACGAGCAGTACTTC.

The sample holds many counts of this clonotype. The chain combines TRBV5-6 with TRBJ2-1; 13 nucleotides line up with TRBD2. The CDR3 is made up of 18 amino acids. The germline V gene has CDR1 SGHDT and CDR2 YYEEEE. The V segment lost 2 bases and the J segment 5 bases; nucleotides outside the gene matches: 10. The CDR3 here is CASSFGLAGAGGDNEQFF. The CDR3 nucleotides read TGTGCCAGCAGCTTTGGACTAGCGGGAGCAGGAGGGGACAATGAGCAGTTCTTC.

The sample holds a few counts of this clonotype. The J gene is TRBJ2-1, the V gene TRBV14; the match to TRBD2 covers 7 bases. The CDR3 has 20 residues. Germline trimming cut 4 bases from V and 1 base from J; bases unmatched to any gene: 19. Germline loops: CDR1 SGHDN, CDR2 FVKESK. CDR3 amino acids: CASSPGTTNPLAASYNEQFF. DNA for the CDR3: TGTGCCAGCAGCCCCGGGACTACCAATCCCCTAGCAGCGTCCTACAATGAGCAGTTCTTC. Supplemented by reference TRBV14 and TRBJ2-1, the full variable domain reads EAGVTQFPSHSVIEKGQTVTLRCDPISGHDNLYWYRRVMGKEIKFLLHFVKESKQDESGMPNNRFLAERTGGTYSTLKVQPAELEDSGVYFCASSPGTTNPLAASYNEQFFGPGTRLTVL.

This rearrangement joins TRBV24-1 to TRBJ2-7; 11 nucleotides match TRBD1. The length of the CDR3 is 16 residues. The V segment lost 2 bases and the J segment 7 bases; nucleotides outside the gene matches: 9. Germline V gene sequence: CDR1 KGHDR, CDR2 SFDVKD. CDR3 loop: CATSDSGQGDPFEQYF. CDR3 nucleotides: TGTGCCACCAGTGATTCGGGACAGGGGGACCCCTTTGAGCAGTACTTC.

This clonotype has just a few counts. J is TRBJ2-1 and V is TRBV4-1; possibly TRBD1 or TRBD2 for D (6 bases each). The germline gives CDR1 MGHRA, CDR2 YSYEKL. The CDR3 totals 15 residues. Trimming took 4 bases from V and 9 from J, leaving 19 bases between them. The chain's CDR3 is CASSLPGQVGGEQFF. The CDR3 DNA follows: TGCGCCAGCAGCCTCCCGGGACAAGTGGGGGGTGAGCAGTTCTTC.

This clonotype came up a few times. V is TRBV7-9 and J is TRBJ2-7; a weak D match, TRBD1 (6 bases). The germline V gene has CDR1 SEHNR and CDR2 FQNEAQ (reference sequence). V lost 7 bases and J 5 bases, leaving 9 bases between the germline ends. CDR3 size: 11 residues. The chain's CDR3 is CASTNRDEQYF. Here the CDR3 DNA reads TGTGCCAGCACCAACAGGGACGAGCAGTACTTC.

The chain couples TRBV28 to TRBJ1-1, with 7 bases lining up with TRBD1. J gave up 5 bases and V 4 bases, and 10 bases lay outside the gene matches. Germline assignment: CDR1 MDHEN and CDR2 SYDVKM. The CDR3 covers 15 residues. This CDR3 is CASSSPAQGRTEAFF. CDR3 DNA: TGTGCCAGCAGTTCCCCTGCACAGGGGAGGACTGAAGCTTTCTTT.

The sample holds a few counts of this clonotype. This chain connects TRBV7-2 to TRBJ2-1; D unclear. V was trimmed by 5 bases and J by 5 bases, leaving 13 bases between them. Germline V CDR1 and CDR2: SGHTA, FQGNSA. This CDR3 contains 14 residues. Here the CDR3 reads CASSPSVADNEQFF. CDR3 sequence (DNA): TGTGCCAGCAGCCCCTCCGTAGCCGACAATGAGCAGTTCTTC.

The table lists this clonotype with a few counts. The V gene is TRBV13, the J gene TRBJ2-7; 15 bases line up with TRBD2. CDR3 length: 17 amino acids. The ends lost 4 bases at V and 1 base at J; junction bases unmatched: 5. The germline V gene has CDR1 PRHDT and CDR2 FYEKMQ (reference sequence). The CDR3 DNA reads TGTGCCAGCAGCTCCGGACTAGCGGGAGGGAAATCCTACGAGCAGTACTTC. This gives the protein CASSSGLAGGKSYEQYF.

The chain has TRBV7-2 and TRBJ2-5; D may be TRBD2 (6 bases). Germline lookup yields CDR1 SGHTA and CDR2 FQGNSA. The V gene lost 1 base and the J gene lost 5 bases, with 17 bases spanning the gap. The CDR3 runs 16 residues. The CDR3 loop is CASSLGVMAGRETQYF. As DNA, the CDR3 is TGTGCCAGCAGCTTAGGTGTTATGGCGGGAAGGGAGACCCAGTACTTC.

The rearrangement links TRBV3-1 to TRBJ2-5; D is tentatively TRBD1 or TRBD2 (5 bases each). V was trimmed by 0 bases and J by 7 bases, leaving 18 bases between them. Germline assignment: CDR1 LGHDT and CDR2 YNNKEL (reference sequence). There are 16 residues in the CDR3. The CDR3 DNA is TGTGCCAGCAGCCAAGATCGGGGCAGTGGAGGACGGACCCAGTACTTC. Its protein product is CASSQDRGSGGRTQYF.

The chain is built from TRBV28 and TRBJ2-1; D remains unclear. The V and J ends lost 3 bases and 1 base respectively, with 16 bases between them. Germline V gives CDR1 MDHEN, CDR2 SYDVKM. The CDR3 has 17 residues. CDR3 protein: CASSFDLSQASYNEQFF. The CDR3 nucleotides are TGTGCCAGCAGTTTTGACTTGTCCCAGGCGTCCTACAATGAGCAGTTCTTC.

V and J are TRBV20-1 and TRBJ2-5; the D is unclear. The CDR3 runs to 12 residues. Germline CDR1 DFQATT, CDR2 SNEGSKA (reference sequence). With 0 bases removed from V and 2 bases from J, the gap between germline ends came to 4 bases. The CDR3 loop reads CSAREWQETQYF. The DNA for the CDR3 is TGCAGTGCTAGAGAGTGGCAAGAGACCCAGTACTTC.

This clonotype was observed a handful of times. The rearrangement joins TRBV12-3 or TRBV12-4 to TRBJ1-1; TRBD1 matches 10 bases. Unmatched junction bases numbered 15, after V lost 5 bases and J lost 0 bases. This CDR3 contains 19 residues. The CDR3 bases are TGTGCCAGCAGTCCCGACAGGGGGCAGGTGGGCGGGATGAACACTGAAGCTTTCTTT. It yields the protein CASSPDRGQVGGMNTEAFF.